This section outlines one TCR beta chain sequence together with its context. The table came from immunoSEQ multiplex PCR; TCRdb's copy has only in-frame clones and leaves some out. The sample lists some 70,000 clones; 91% were seen once. This specimen belongs to a study of OX40 agonist ivuxolimab in advanced cancers. Study-wide background: In this cohort, patients received ivuxolimab, an agonistic anti-OX40 (CD134) antibody. Males comprised 75% to 90% of the group, whose mean age was approximately 62 years (range about 20 to 85).

CDR3 length equals 13 residues. The J segment lost 8 bases and the V segment lost 3 bases, leaving 5 bases of the junction unmatched. Germline-derived CDR1 and CDR2 are GTSNPN and SVGIG (reference sequence). Specimen: CD4+ or CD8+ T cells sorted from blood, collected in a trial of the OX40 agonist ivuxolimab. This chain connects TRBV30 to TRBJ1-2; 11 bases align to TRBD1. This sequence was found in an adult with an advanced solid tumor such as melanoma, head and neck, liver or kidney cancer. The CDR3 reads CAWRDRGPKGYTF. CDR3 in DNA: TGTGCCTGGAGGGACAGGGGGCCTAAGGGCTACACCTTC.